The T cell receptor (beta chain) described here comes from a study of blood T cell repertoires in COVID-19. Study-level information: Acute-phase and convalescent COVID-19 samples originated in the United States, Italy and Spain.

Produced via immunoSEQ multiplex PCR; TCRdb's table is partial and in-frame only. The sample has some 86,000 clones, approximately 88% seen once; the top ten hold 30% to 35%. The CDR3 consists of 14 residues. Germline V gene sequence: CDR1 SGHDN, CDR2 FVKESK. Trimming shortened V by 1 base and J by 2 bases, and 8 bases separated the two germline ends. This clonotype was sampled from an elderly woman with active or convalescent COVID-19. Specimen: peripheral blood. The chain recombines TRBV14 with TRBJ1-1, with a tentative D call TRBD1 (5 bases). As DNA, the CDR3 is TGTGCCAGCAGCCAAGTGGGGCCTAACACTGAAGCTTTCTTT. Its translation: CASSQVGPNTEAFF.